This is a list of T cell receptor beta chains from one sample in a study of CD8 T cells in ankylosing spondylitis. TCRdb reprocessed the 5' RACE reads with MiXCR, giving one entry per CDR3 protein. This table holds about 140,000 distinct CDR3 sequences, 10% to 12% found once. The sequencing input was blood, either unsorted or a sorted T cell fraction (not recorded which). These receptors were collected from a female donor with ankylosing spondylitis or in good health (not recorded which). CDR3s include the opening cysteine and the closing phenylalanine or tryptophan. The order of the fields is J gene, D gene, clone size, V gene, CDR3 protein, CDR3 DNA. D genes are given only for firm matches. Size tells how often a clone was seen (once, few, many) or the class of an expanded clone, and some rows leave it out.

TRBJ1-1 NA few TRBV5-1 CASSLGQEFTEAFF TGCGCCAGCAGCTTGGGACAGGAGTTCACTGAAGCTTTCTTT
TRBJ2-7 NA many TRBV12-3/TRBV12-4 CASMKPHRASYEQYF TGTGCCAGTATGAAACCCCACCGAGCTTCGTACGAGCAGTACTTC
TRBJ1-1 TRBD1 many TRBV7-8 CASSFTGGASEAFF TGTGCCAGCAGCTTTACAGGGGGCGCATCCGAAGCTTTCTTT
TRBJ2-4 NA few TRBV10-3 CAISEGLTTENIQYF TGTGCCATCAGTGAAGGCTTAACAACAGAAAACATTCAGTACTTC
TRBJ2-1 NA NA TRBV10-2 CASSETLYNEQFF TGCGCCAGCAGTGAGACACTATACAATGAGCAGTTCTTC
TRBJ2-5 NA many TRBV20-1 CSARGNSQETQYF TGCAGTGCTAGGGGGAATAGCCAAGAGACCCAGTACTTC
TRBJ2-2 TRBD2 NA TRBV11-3 CASRPTSGSTGELFF TGTGCCAGCAGGCCGACTAGCGGGAGCACCGGGGAGCTGTTTTTT
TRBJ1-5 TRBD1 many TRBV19 CASQDRPNQPQHF TGTGCCAGCCAGGACAGGCCCAATCAGCCCCAGCATTTT
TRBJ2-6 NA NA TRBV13 CASSSPRGANVLTF TGTGCCAGCAGCTCCCCCCGGGGGGCCAACGTCCTGACTTTC
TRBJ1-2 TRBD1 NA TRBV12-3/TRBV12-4 CASSLTGVDGYTF TGTGCCAGCAGTCTAACAGGGGTGGATGGCTACACCTTC
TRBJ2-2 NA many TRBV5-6 CASSQTSAVGELFF TGTGCCAGCAGCCAGACTAGTGCGGTCGGGGAGCTGTTTTTT
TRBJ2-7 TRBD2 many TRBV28 CASTSGGTYEQYF TGTGCCAGCACTAGCGGGGGAACCTACGAGCAGTACTTC
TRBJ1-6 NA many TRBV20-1 CSARVGQDNSPLHF TGCAGTGCTAGAGTAGGGCAGGATAATTCACCCCTCCACTTT
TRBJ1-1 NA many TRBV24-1 CATSDRGNTEAFF TGTGCCACCAGTGACAGGGGGAACACTGAAGCTTTCTTT
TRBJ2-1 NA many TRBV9 CASSVEGARNEQFF TGTGCCAGCAGCGTAGAGGGCGCGAGGAATGAGCAGTTCTTC
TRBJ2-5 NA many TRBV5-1 CASSPGREETQYF TGCGCCAGCAGCCCGGGACGGGAAGAGACCCAGTACTTC
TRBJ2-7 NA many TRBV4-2 CASSQGEGGAPYEQYF TGTGCCAGCAGCCAGGGCGAAGGGGGGGCCCCCTACGAGCAGTACTTC
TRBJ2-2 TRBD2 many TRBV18 CASSPREGGGTGELFF TGTGCCAGCTCACCACGGGAGGGAGGAGGCACCGGGGAGCTGTTTTTT
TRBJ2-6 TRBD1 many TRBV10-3 CAISGAGGPQSGANVLTF TGTGCCATCAGTGGAGCAGGGGGCCCCCAGTCTGGGGCCAACGTCCTGACTTTC
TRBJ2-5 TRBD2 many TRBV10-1 CASSESGLAETQYF TGCGCCAGCAGTGAGTCCGGACTAGCAGAGACCCAGTACTTC
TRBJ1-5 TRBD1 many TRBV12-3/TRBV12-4 CASSLGTGGQPQHF TGTGCCAGCAGCTTAGGGACAGGGGGACAGCCCCAGCATTTT
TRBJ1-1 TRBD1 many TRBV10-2 CASGAGQGNVAFF TGCGCCAGCGGCGCGGGACAGGGTAATGTGGCTTTCTTT
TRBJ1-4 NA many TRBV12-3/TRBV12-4 CASKDSLFEKLFF TGTGCCAGCAAGGACAGCTTATTTGAAAAACTGTTTTTT
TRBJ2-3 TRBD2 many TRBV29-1 CSDGGARTDTQYF TGCAGCGACGGGGGGGCCCGGACAGATACGCAGTATTTT
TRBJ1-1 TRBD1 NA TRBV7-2 CASSRDRENTEAFF TGTGCCAGCAGCCGAGACAGGGAGAACACTGAAGCTTTCTTT
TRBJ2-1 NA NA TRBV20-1 CSARNPDWSRGYNEQFF TGCAGTGCTAGAAATCCCGACTGGAGTAGGGGTTACAATGAGCAGTTCTTC
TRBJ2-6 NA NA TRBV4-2 CASGAEGSGANVLTF TGTGCCAGCGGGGCGGAGGGATCTGGGGCCAACGTCCTGACTTTC
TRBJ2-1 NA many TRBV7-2 CASSLDPKEGEQFF TGTGCCAGCAGCTTAGACCCCAAGGAGGGTGAGCAGTTCTTC
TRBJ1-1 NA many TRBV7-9 CASSGGAANTEAFF TGTGCCAGCAGCGGAGGGGCCGCGAACACTGAAGCTTTCTTT
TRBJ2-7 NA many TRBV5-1 CASSSAPLPDEQYF TGCGCCAGCAGCTCAGCGCCCCTTCCTGACGAGCAGTACTTC
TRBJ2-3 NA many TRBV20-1 CSALLGEATDTQYF TGCAGTGCTTTACTAGGTGAAGCCACAGATACGCAGTATTTT
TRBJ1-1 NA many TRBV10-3 CAISVQVKNTEAFF TGTGCCATCAGTGTACAGGTTAAGAACACTGAAGCTTTCTTT
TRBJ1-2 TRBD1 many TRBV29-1 CSSGTGDPYGYTF TGCAGTTCCGGGACAGGGGACCCTTATGGCTACACCTTC
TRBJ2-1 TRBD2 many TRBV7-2 CASSQLAGVYNEQFF TGTGCCAGCAGCCAACTAGCGGGAGTTTACAATGAGCAGTTCTTC
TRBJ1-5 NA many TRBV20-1 CSAAKHQGANQPQHF TGCAGTGCTGCAAAGCACCAGGGAGCAAATCAGCCCCAGCATTTT
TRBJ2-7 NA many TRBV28 CASSLGSTLRYEQYF TGTGCCAGCAGTTTAGGGTCAACGCTTCGCTACGAGCAGTACTTC
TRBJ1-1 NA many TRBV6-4 CASRTGENTEAFF TGTGCCAGTCGGACTGGGGAGAACACTGAAGCTTTCTTT
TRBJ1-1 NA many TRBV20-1 CSARLGGQNTEAFF TGCAGTGCTAGATTGGGGGGACAGAACACTGAAGCTTTCTTT